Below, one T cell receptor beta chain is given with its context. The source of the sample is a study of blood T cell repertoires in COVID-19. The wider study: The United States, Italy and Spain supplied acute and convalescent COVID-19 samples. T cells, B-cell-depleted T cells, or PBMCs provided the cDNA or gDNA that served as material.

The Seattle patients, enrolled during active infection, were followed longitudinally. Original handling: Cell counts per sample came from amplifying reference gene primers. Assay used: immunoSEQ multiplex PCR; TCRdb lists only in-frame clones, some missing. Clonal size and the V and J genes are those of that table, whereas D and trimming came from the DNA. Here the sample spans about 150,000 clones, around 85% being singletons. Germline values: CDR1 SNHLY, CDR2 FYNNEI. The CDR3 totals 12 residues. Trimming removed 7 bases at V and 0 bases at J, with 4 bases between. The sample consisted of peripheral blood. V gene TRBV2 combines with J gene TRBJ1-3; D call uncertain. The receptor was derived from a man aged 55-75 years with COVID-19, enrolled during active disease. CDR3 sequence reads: CASTSSGNTIYF. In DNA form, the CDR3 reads TGTGCCAGCACGAGCTCTGGAAACACCATATATTTT.